Listed below are T cell receptor beta chains from one sample, sequenced in a study of cytomegalovirus exposure and HLA in healthy donors. Here immunoSEQ multiplex PCR was the method, and the copy in TCRdb shows in-frame clones only, minus some. The sample lists about 190,000 clones, roughly four fifths occurring once. Sequencing input: PBMCs. The receptors shown here come from a middle-aged man in good health and CMV-seropositive. CDR3s include the opening cysteine and the closing phenylalanine or tryptophan. A D gene is named only where the DNA matches it firmly. Clone size appears in some rows only: once, few, many, or a class for an expanded clone.

D gene	clone size	CDR3 length	V gene	J gene	CDR3 DNA	CDR3 protein
TRBD1	NA	17	TRBV7-9	TRBJ1-3	TGTGCCAGCAGCTTCACAGCGGGACAGGGATCAGGAAACACCATATATTTT	CASSFTAGQGSGNTIYF
NA	NA	16	TRBV7-7	TRBJ2-7	TGTGCCAGCAGCCCAGGGGCAGGGGCACAGGTCCACGAGCAGTACTTC	CASSPGAGAQVHEQYF
NA	NA	14	TRBV7-2	TRBJ1-4	TGTGCCAGCAGCCCGGGGACAACTAATGAAAAACTGTTTTTT	CASSPGTTNEKLFF
TRBD2	NA	15	TRBV5-1	TRBJ2-3	TGCGCCAGCAGCTTTACCGGGAGGGACACAGATACGCAGTATTTT	CASSFTGRDTDTQYF
TRBD1	NA	16	TRBV9	TRBJ2-2	TGTGCCAGCAGCGTAAGGGGACAGGGAAACACCGGGGAGCTGTTTTTT	CASSVRGQGNTGELFF
TRBD2	NA	13	TRBV15	TRBJ2-1	TGTGCCACCAGCAGGGGGGGAGGGGATGAGCAGTTCTTC	CATSRGGGDEQFF
NA	NA	16	TRBV5-6	TRBJ2-1	TGTGCCAGCAGCTCCCGAACGCGGGACCCCTACAATGAGCAGTTCTTC	CASSSRTRDPYNEQFF
NA	NA	16	TRBV5-6	TRBJ1-4	TGTGCCAGCAGCTTGGACAGGGACACAACTAATGAAAAACTGTTTTTT	CASSLDRDTTNEKLFF
NA	NA	14	TRBV2	TRBJ1-4	TGTGCCAGCGACGCACGGGGATCTAATGAAAAACTGTTTTTT	CASDARGSNEKLFF
TRBD1	few	12	TRBV7-2	TRBJ1-4	TGTGCCAGCAGCTCGACAGGGGGGAAACTGTTTTTT	CASSSTGGKLFF
NA	NA	18	TRBV1	TRBJ2-7	TGCACCAGCAGCCAAGAACGTACGTCACGGGGACAGCATTACGAGCAGTACTTC	CTSSQERTSRGQHYEQYF
TRBD1	NA	14	TRBV28	TRBJ2-7	TGTGCCAGCAGCTTGGACAGGGGGCTCCACGAGCAGTACTTC	CASSLDRGLHEQYF
TRBD2	NA	16	TRBV11-1	TRBJ2-1	TGTGCCAGCAGCTTAGTACTAGCGGAAAGCTACAATGAGCAGTTCTTC	CASSLVLAESYNEQFF
NA	once	14	TRBV28	TRBJ2-5	TGTGCCAGCAGCCGGGGACTGCCCGGAGAGACCCAGTACTTC	CASSRGLPGETQYF
TRBD2	once	15	TRBV6-6	TRBJ2-3	TGTGCCAGCAACCAAGCGGGAGGGTCCACAGATACGCAGTATTTT	CASNQAGGSTDTQYF
TRBD2	few	12	TRBV29-1	TRBJ2-7	TGCAGCGTTGGGGGGACTAGCGACGAGCAGTACTTC	CSVGGTSDEQYF
TRBD2	NA	16	TRBV7-7	TRBJ2-5	TGTGCCAGCAGTCTTGGACTAGCGGGGGCCGGTGAGACCCAGTACTTC	CASSLGLAGAGETQYF
NA	NA	14	TRBV27	TRBJ2-7	TGTGCCAGCAGTTTATCGGTAAAGCCCTACGAGCAGTACTTC	CASSLSVKPYEQYF
NA	NA	15	TRBV19	TRBJ1-5	TGTGCCAGTAGTATTGAGGGGCGGGACAATCAGCCCCAGCATTTT	CASSIEGRDNQPQHF
NA	once	15	TRBV21-1	TRBJ1-4	TGTGCCAGCAGCAAAGGAGGGACAAGTAATGAAAAACTGTTTTTT	CASSKGGTSNEKLFF
NA	NA	17	TRBV14	TRBJ2-5	TGTGCCAGCAGCCCGCACCCCCGGCCCCCGGATGGGAGCACCCAGTACTTC	CASSPHPRPPDGSTQYF
TRBD2	NA	15	TRBV28	TRBJ2-3	TGTGCCAGCAGTTTGGCTAGCGGGGGCAAAAATACGCAGTATTTT	CASSLASGGKNTQYF
NA	NA	16	TRBV7-8	TRBJ1-5	TGTGCCAGCAGTTCCGGGACATGGACATTGAGGCAGCCCCAGCATTTT	CASSSGTWTLRQPQHF
TRBD1	NA	16	TRBV7-6	TRBJ2-1	TGTGCCAGCAGCTCCAGGGGACAGGGAGCGGTGAATGAGCAGTTCTTC	CASSSRGQGAVNEQFF
TRBD1	once	16	TRBV28	TRBJ1-5	TGTGCCAGCAGCCGAGACAGGGCCTATAGCAATCAGCCCCAGCATTTT	CASSRDRAYSNQPQHF
NA	NA	11	TRBV30	TRBJ2-7	TGTGCCTGGAGTGTCGCCTACGAGCAGTACTTC	CAWSVAYEQYF
TRBD1	NA	13	TRBV5-1	TRBJ1-3	TGCGCCAGCAGCCAGGGGGCTGGAAACACCATATATTTT	CASSQGAGNTIYF
NA	NA	13	TRBV7-3	TRBJ2-2	TGTGCCAGCAGCTTAATCGGGACCGGGGAGCTGTTTTTT	CASSLIGTGELFF
TRBD1	NA	13	TRBV18	TRBJ1-1	TGTGCCAGCTCAAAGGACAGGGTCACTGAAGCTTTCTTT	CASSKDRVTEAFF
TRBD1	NA	15	TRBV2	TRBJ2-7	TGTGCCAGCGAAGTAGGCGGGACAGGGTTGAACGAGCAGTACTTC	CASEVGGTGLNEQYF
NA	NA	14	TRBV7-8	TRBJ2-1	TGTGCCAGCAGCTCCCTAGTGGCCTACAATGAGCAGTTCTTC	CASSSLVAYNEQFF
TRBD1	NA	14	TRBV5-1	TRBJ1-1	TGCGCCAGCAGCCCCGGGACAGTGAACACTGAAGCTTTCTTT	CASSPGTVNTEAFF
NA	NA	11	TRBV30	TRBJ2-2	TGTGCCTGGACACAGGCCGGGGAGCTGTTTTTT	CAWTQAGELFF
NA	NA	13	TRBV9	TRBJ1-2	TGTGCCAGCAGCGTAGCCGCTAACTATGGCTACACCTTC	CASSVAANYGYTF
NA	NA	13	TRBV27	TRBJ2-1	TGTGCCTCAAGGGGGGGGGCCTTTAATGAGCAGTTCTTC	CASRGGAFNEQFF
TRBD2	NA	15	TRBV9	TRBJ2-1	TGTGCCAGCAGCCCTCGGACTAGCGGGGGGGATGAGCAGTTCTTC	CASSPRTSGGDEQFF
NA	NA	16	TRBV7-9	TRBJ2-1	TGTGCCAGCAGCTCCCCCAGCGGCCACTCCTACAATGAGCAGTTCTTC	CASSSPSGHSYNEQFF
NA	few	11	TRBV9	TRBJ1-2	TGTGCCAGCAGCGTGATGAGATCCTACACCTTC	CASSVMRSYTF
NA	NA	16	TRBV18	TRBJ2-1	TGTGCCAGCTCACCAAGAGTGTCGGGAGACGGGACTGAGCAGTTCTTC	CASSPRVSGDGTEQFF
TRBD2	NA	15	TRBV6-5	TRBJ2-7	TGTGCCAGCAGTTATACCGGGGGACTAGGCTACGAGCAGTACTTC	CASSYTGGLGYEQYF
TRBD1	NA	14	TRBV2	TRBJ1-5	TGTGCCAGTCGTAAGGGGACAGAGGTTCAGCCCCAGCATTTT	CASRKGTEVQPQHF
TRBD2	NA	17	TRBV5-5	TRBJ2-2	TGTGCCAGCAGCTTGTTTGGCGGGGGGCCCTACACCGGGGAGCTGTTTTTT	CASSLFGGGPYTGELFF
NA	NA	14	TRBV5-6	TRBJ2-7	TGTGCCAGCAGCCTCTCCGGACTCCTCGGCGAGCAGTACTTC	CASSLSGLLGEQYF
NA	NA	15	TRBV27	TRBJ1-5	TGTGCCAGCAGTTTATTCGGGGGAGGCAATCAGCCCCAGCATTTT	CASSLFGGGNQPQHF
NA	NA	14	TRBV5-1	TRBJ1-4	TGCGCCAGCAGCCCAGGGGCGACTAATGAAAAACTGTTTTTT	CASSPGATNEKLFF
TRBD1	NA	16	TRBV5-1	TRBJ2-5	TGCGCCAGCAGCTTCGGACAGGGAAGTGGCCAAGAGACCCAGTACTTC	CASSFGQGSGQETQYF
NA	NA	16	TRBV12-5	TRBJ1-5	TGTGCTAGTGGTTTGTTAGGGGCCGGTGGCAATCAGCCCCAGCATTTT	CASGLLGAGGNQPQHF
TRBD1	NA	14	TRBV2	TRBJ1-2	TGTGCCAGCAGTCAGGGGGCCAACAACTATGGCTACACCTTC	CASSQGANNYGYTF
NA	NA	14	TRBV5-4	TRBJ2-6	TGTGCCAGCAGCGAGGCCTCTGGGGCCAACGTCCTGACTTTC	CASSEASGANVLTF
NA	NA	15	TRBV19	TRBJ2-2	TGTGCCAGTACCTCCTACCGGGGGTACACCGGGGAGCTGTTTTTT	CASTSYRGYTGELFF
TRBD1	NA	15	TRBV27	TRBJ2-7	TGTGCCAGCAGTTCCTCCGGACAGGGCGGAGACGAGCAGTACTTC	CASSSSGQGGDEQYF
TRBD1	NA	15	TRBV2	TRBJ2-3	TGTGCCAGCAGCGCTAGAGGACAGGGGGAGGATACGCAGTATTTT	CASSARGQGEDTQYF
NA	NA	15	TRBV5-8	TRBJ2-5	TGTGCCAGCAGCTTGGAGGGTCGGCGGGAAGAGACCCAGTACTTC	CASSLEGRREETQYF
TRBD1	NA	11	TRBV2	TRBJ2-1	TGTGCCAGCAGCGGGGACAGCGAGCAGTTCTTC	CASSGDSEQFF
TRBD1	NA	13	TRBV6-1	TRBJ2-5	TGTGCCAGCCGGGACAGGGAGGGAGAGACCCAGTACTTC	CASRDREGETQYF
NA	NA	12	TRBV28	TRBJ2-7	TGTGCCAGCAGTTTATCGGGTTACGAGCAGTACTTC	CASSLSGYEQYF
TRBD1	NA	13	TRBV12-5	TRBJ1-2	TGTGCTAGTGCCACCAACAGGGGGGTTGGCTACACCTTC	CASATNRGVGYTF
NA	NA	14	TRBV10-3	TRBJ2-2	TGTGCCATCAGTGAGCAGGGGCACACCGGGGAGCTGTTTTTT	CAISEQGHTGELFF
TRBD1	NA	15	TRBV4-3	TRBJ2-7	TGCGCCAGCAGCCAAGGACAGGGGGGTTCCTACGAGCAGTACTTC	CASSQGQGGSYEQYF